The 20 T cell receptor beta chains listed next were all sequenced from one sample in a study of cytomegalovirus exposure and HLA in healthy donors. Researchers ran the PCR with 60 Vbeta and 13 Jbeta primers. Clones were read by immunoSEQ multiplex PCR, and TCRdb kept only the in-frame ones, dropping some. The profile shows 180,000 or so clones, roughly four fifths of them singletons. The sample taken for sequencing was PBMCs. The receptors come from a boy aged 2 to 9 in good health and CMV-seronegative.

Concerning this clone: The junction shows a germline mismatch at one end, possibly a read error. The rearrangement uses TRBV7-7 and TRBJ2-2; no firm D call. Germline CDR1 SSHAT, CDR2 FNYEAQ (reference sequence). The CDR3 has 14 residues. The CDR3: CASSPSPNTGELFF. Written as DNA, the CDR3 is TGTGCTAGCAGCCCCAGTCCGAACACCGGGGAGCTGTTTTTT.

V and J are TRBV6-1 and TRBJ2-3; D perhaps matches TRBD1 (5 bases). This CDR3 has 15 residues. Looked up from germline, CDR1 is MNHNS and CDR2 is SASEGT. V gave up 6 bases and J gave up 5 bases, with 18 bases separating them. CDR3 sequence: CASSLGHPSIDTQYF. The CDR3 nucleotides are TGTGCCAGCAGCCTAGGACACCCCTCCATAGATACGCAGTATTTT.

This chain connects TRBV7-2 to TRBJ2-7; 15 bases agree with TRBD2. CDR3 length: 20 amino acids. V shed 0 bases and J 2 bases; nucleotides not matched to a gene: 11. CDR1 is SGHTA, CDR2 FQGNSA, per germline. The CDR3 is CASSLASTGTSGGKPYEQYF. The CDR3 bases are TGTGCCAGCAGCTTAGCCAGCACCGGGACTAGCGGGGGGAAACCCTACGAGCAGTACTTC.

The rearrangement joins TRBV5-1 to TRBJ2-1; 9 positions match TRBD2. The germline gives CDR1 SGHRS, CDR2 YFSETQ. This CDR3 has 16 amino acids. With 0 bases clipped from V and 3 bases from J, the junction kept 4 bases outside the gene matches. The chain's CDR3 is CASSLDSGGRYNEQFF. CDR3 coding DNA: TGCGCCAGCAGCTTGGATAGCGGGGGCCGCTACAATGAGCAGTTCTTC.

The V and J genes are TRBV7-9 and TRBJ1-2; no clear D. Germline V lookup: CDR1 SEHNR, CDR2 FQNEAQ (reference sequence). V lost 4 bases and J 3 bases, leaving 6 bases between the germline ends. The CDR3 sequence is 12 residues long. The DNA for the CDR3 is TGTGCCAGCAGCTACCAGGACTATGGCTACACCTTC. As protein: CASSYQDYGYTF.

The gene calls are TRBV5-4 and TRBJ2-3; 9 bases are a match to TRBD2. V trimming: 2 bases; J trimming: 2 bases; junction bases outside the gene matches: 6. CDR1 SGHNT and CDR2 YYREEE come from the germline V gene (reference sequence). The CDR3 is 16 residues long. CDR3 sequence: CASSFKLAGTTDTQYF. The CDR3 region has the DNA TGTGCCAGCAGCTTTAAGCTAGCGGGGACCACAGATACGCAGTATTTT.

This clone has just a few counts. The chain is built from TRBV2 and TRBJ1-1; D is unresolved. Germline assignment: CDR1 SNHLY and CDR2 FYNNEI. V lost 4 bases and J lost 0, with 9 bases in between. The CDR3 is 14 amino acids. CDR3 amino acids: CASSGLTMNTEAFF. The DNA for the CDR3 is TGTGCCAGCAGTGGTCTGACTATGAACACTGAAGCTTTCTTT.

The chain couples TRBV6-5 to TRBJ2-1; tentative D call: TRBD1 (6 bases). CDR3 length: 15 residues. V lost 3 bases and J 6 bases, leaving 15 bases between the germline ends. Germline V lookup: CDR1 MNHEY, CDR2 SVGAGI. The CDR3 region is CASSYGTGPINEQFF. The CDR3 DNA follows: TGTGCCAGCAGTTATGGTACAGGGCCCATCAATGAGCAGTTCTTC.

In DNA, the CDR3 is TGTGCCAGTGTGGGTCTGGCAGGATTATTGGATAAGTACTTC. This sequence encodes CASVGLAGLLDKYF. The chain recombines TRBV28 with TRBJ2-5; no firm D call. V was shortened by 9 bases and J by 12 bases, with 26 bases between the two germline ends. The CDR3 covers 14 residues. CDR1 and CDR2 (germline): MDHEN, SYDVKM.

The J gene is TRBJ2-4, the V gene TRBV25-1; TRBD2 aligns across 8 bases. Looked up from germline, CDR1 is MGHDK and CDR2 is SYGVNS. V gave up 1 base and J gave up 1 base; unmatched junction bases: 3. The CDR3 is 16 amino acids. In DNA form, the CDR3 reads TGTGCCAGCAGTGAATCTGGCGGGGGGGCCAAAAACATTCAGTACTTC. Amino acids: CASSESGGGAKNIQYF. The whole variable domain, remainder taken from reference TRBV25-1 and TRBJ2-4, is EADIYQTPRYLVIGTGKKITLECSQTMGHDKMYWYQQDPGMELHLIHYSYGVNSTEKGDLSSESTVSRIRTEHFPLTLESARPSHTSQYLCASSESGGGAKNIQYFGAGTRLSVL.

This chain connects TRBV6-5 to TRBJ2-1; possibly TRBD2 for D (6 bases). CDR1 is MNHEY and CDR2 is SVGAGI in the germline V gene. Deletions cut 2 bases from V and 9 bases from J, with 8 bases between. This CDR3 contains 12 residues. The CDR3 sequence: CASSYGGTEQFF. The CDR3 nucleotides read TGTGCCAGCAGTTACGGGGGGACTGAGCAGTTCTTC.

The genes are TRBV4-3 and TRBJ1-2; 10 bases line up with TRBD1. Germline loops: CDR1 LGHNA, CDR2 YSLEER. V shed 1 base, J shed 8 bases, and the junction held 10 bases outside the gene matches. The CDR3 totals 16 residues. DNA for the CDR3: TGCGCCAGCAGCCAAGTGGATTGGGACAGGGGAAGGGGCTACACCTTC. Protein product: CASSQVDWDRGRGYTF.

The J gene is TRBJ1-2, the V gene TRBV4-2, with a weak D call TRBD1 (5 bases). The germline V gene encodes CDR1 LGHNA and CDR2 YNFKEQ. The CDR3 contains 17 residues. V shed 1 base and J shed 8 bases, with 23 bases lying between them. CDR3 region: CASSQADLLGGEEGYTF. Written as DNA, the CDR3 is TGTGCCAGCAGCCAAGCCGACCTATTGGGAGGGGAGGAGGGCTACACCTTC.

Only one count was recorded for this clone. In DNA form, the CDR3 reads TGTGCCAGCGGACTGCAGGGGAAAAACACTGAAGCTTTCTTT. Its protein product is CASGLQGKNTEAFF. The genes are TRBV6-5 and TRBJ1-1, with D perhaps TRBD1 (6 bases). CDR1 and CDR2 from the germline V gene are MNHEY and SVGAGI. The CDR3 is 14 amino acids. V was pared by 8 bases and J by 2 bases, with 15 bases between.

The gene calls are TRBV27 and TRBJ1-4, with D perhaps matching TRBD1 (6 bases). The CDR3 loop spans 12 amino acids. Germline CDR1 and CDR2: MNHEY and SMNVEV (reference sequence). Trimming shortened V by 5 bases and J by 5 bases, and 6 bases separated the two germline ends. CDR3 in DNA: TGTGCCAGCAGTCAGGGGAATGAAAAACTGTTTTTT. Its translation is CASSQGNEKLFF. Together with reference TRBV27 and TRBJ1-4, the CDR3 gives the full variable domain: EAQVTQNPRYLITVTGKKLTVTCSQNMNHEYMSWYRQDPGLGLRQIYYSMNVEVTDKGDVPEGYKVSRKEKRNFPLILESPSPNQTSLYFCASSQGNEKLFFGSGTQLSVL.

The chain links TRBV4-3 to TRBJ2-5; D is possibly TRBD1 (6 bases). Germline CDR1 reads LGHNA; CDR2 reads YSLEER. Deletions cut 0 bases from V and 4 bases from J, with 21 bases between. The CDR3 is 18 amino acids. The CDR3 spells CASSQDYHREPQGETQYF. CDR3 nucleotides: TGCGCCAGCAGCCAAGATTATCACAGGGAACCCCAGGGAGAGACCCAGTACTTC.

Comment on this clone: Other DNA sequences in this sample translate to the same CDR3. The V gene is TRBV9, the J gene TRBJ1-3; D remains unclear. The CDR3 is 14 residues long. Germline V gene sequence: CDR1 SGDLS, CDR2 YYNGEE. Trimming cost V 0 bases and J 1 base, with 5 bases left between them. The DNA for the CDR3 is TGTGCCAGCAGCGTAGGGAGTTCTGGAAACACCATATATTTT. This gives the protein CASSVGSSGNTIYF.

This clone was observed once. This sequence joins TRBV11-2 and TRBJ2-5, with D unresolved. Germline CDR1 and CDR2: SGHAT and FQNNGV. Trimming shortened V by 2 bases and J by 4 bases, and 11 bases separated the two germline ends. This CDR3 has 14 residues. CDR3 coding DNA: TGTGCCAGCAGCTTATTTCAGTTCCGAGAGACCCAGTACTTC. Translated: CASSLFQFRETQYF.

CDR3 sequence reads: CASSPDSLYGYTF. As DNA, the CDR3 is TGTGCCAGCAGTCCCGACAGCCTCTATGGCTACACCTTC. This chain connects TRBV27 to TRBJ1-2; TRBD1 is a possible D gene (5 bases). Germline CDR1 and CDR2: MNHEY and SMNVEV (reference sequence). The CDR3 is 13 residues long. The germline V and J ends were trimmed by 5 bases and 4 bases, with 11 bases remaining between them.

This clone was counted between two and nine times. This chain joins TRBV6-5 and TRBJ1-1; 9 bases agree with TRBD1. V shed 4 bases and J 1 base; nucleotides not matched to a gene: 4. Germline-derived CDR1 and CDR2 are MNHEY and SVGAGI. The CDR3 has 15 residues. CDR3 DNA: TGTGCCAGCAGTTCAACAGGGGGCGCGAACACTGAAGCTTTCTTT. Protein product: CASSSTGGANTEAFF.